The present T cell receptor beta chain was sequenced within a study of blood T cell repertoires in COVID-19. Study in general: The United States, Italy and Spain were the sources of the acute and convalescent COVID-19 samples. Sample material is recorded as cDNA or gDNA derived from T cells, B-cell-depleted T cells, or PBMCs.

CDR1 is MNHEY and CDR2 is SVGAGI in the germline V gene. This CDR3 has 14 residues. Trimming took off 6 bases at V and 1 base at J, with 12 bases between the two ends. Patients at the Seattle site were enrolled during active infection and followed longitudinally. Per the authors' pipeline: The authors estimated nucleated cell counts from reference gene primer amplification. Sequenced by immunoSEQ multiplex PCR; TCRdb stores in-frame clones only, minus some. V and J calls and clone size are those listed in that table; D and trimming were worked out from the DNA. The sample shows 120,000 or so clones, around 90% of them seen only once.

The J gene is TRBJ2-5, the V gene TRBV6-5; TRBD2 might be the D (6 bases). This TCR was sampled from a woman aged 55-70 years with COVID-19, enrolled during active disease. The specimen sequenced was peripheral blood. CDR3 nucleotide sequence: TGTGCCAGCAGCCCCCGGAGGGCCCAAGAGACCCAGTACTTC. Translation gives CASSPRRAQETQYF.